Given below is one TCR beta chain in context. Its specificity is not known. Repertoires were generated with immunoSEQ multiplex PCR, while TCRdb's copy carries only in-frame clones and drops some. The sample contains about 8,900 clones, about 85% of which appear only once. Trimming pared 5 bases from V and 4 bases from J, leaving 13 bases between. The V gene's germline CDR1 is LNHDA and CDR2 SQIVND (reference sequence). The CDR3 has 14 residues. This sample is drawn from a study of chemoradiotherapy in HPV16-positive cancers. Turning to the study itself: Candidate HPV-specific T-cell clones and common TCR motifs came from functional assays in a couple of HPV16-positive patients. General study results and limits: Only a couple of HPV16-positive patients supplied the functional HPV-specificity definition.

Sequenced material: tumor tissue, taken from a patient who underwent chemoradiotherapy. This receptor was identified in a human donor with HPV-associated anogenital cancer. V gene TRBV19 combines with J gene TRBJ2-3; a possible D gene is TRBD2 (6 bases). CDR3 bases: TGTGCCAGTAGTTTCCGACTAGTCTCAGATACGCAGTATTTT. Protein product: CASSFRLVSDTQYF.